The source of this T cell receptor (beta chain) is a study of Ad26.COV2.S vaccination and SARS-CoV-2 variants. V was shortened by 3 bases and J by 5 bases, with 16 bases between the two germline ends. This CDR3 contains 15 residues. In germline, CDR1 is KGHSH, CDR2 LQKENI. TCRdb keeps only in-frame clones here, not all; method: immunoSEQ multiplex PCR. Among 360,000 or so clones listed, roughly 91% were seen once. The sample's treatment: over 15 received Ad26.COV2.S at low or high dose, single or two shots; about 5 received placebo; per-sample allocation not given. Samples analyzed were those drawn on day 63 after the first vaccine or placebo injection.

This receptor was obtained from a person between 18 and 59 years old who received the Ad26.COV2.S COVID-19 vaccine or a placebo. The chain uses TRBV18 and TRBJ1-1, with D possibly TRBD1 on 6 matching bases. The sequencing here drew on peripheral blood, taken in a trial of Ad26.COV2.S vaccine versus placebo. The CDR3 is CASSPEVGGGTEAFF. Written as DNA, the CDR3 is TGTGCCAGCTCACCCGAAGTGGGGGGCGGGACTGAAGCTTTCTTT.